This T cell receptor (beta chain) was documented in a study of Graves' ophthalmopathy and Graves' hyperthyroidism. This clonotype was counted between two and nine times. Scientists amplified the TCR beta CDR3 regions from RNA transcripts. Second-round multiplex PCR came after a first-round RT-PCR that employed HTBI primers. One entry per CDR3 protein results from TCRdb running MiXCR on the multiplex PCR reads. The sample includes 200,000 to 300,000 distinct CDR3 sequences, 45% of them seen just once. Sequenced material: peripheral blood. The sequence was obtained from an adult man with Graves' ophthalmopathy.

This chain's CDR3 is CASSFSTGTHYGYTF. In nucleotides, the CDR3 is TGTGCCAGCAGCTTCAGTACCGGGACACACTATGGCTACACCTTC. The chain is built from TRBV7-9 and TRBJ1-2; the D gene is possibly TRBD1 (6 bases). V was shortened by 3 bases and J by 3 bases, with 14 bases between the two germline ends. Per germline, CDR1 SEHNR and CDR2 FQNEAQ (reference sequence). The CDR3 covers 15 residues.